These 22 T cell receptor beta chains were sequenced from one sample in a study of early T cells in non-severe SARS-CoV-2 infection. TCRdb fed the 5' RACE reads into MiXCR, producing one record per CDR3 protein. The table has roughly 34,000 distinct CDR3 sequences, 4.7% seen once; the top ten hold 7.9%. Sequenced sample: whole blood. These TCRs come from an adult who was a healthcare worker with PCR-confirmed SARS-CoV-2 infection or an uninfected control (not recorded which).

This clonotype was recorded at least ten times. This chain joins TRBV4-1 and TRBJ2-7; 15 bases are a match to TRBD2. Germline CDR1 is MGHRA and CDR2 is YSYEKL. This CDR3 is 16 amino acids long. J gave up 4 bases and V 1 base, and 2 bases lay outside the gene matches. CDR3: CASSQGTSGGAYEQYF. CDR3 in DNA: TGCGCCAGCAGCCAAGGGACTAGCGGGGGGGCGTACGAGCAGTACTTC.

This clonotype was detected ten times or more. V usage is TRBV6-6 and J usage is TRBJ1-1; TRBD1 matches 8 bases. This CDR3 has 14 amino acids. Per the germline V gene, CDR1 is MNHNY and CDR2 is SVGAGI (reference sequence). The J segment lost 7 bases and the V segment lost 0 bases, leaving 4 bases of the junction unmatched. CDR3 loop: CASSYSAGGIEAFF. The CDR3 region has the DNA TGTGCCAGCAGTTACTCGGCAGGGGGCATTGAAGCTTTCTTT.

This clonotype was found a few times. This CDR3 reads CASSSGFKGGGYTGELFF. The CDR3 region has the DNA TGCGCCAGCAGCTCGGGCTTCAAAGGGGGCGGATACACCGGGGAGCTGTTTTTT. The chain joins TRBV5-1 to TRBJ2-2, with 7 bases identical to TRBD1. Germline CDR1 and CDR2: SGHRS and YFSETQ. The ends lost 3 bases at V and 3 bases at J; junction bases unmatched: 14. The CDR3 spans 18 residues.

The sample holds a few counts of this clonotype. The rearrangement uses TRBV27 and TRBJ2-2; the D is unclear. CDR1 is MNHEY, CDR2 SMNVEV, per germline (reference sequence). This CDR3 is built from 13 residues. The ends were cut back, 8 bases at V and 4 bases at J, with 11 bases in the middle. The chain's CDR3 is CASRLISTGELFF. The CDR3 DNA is TGTGCCAGCCGCCTTATTTCCACCGGGGAGCTGTTTTTT.

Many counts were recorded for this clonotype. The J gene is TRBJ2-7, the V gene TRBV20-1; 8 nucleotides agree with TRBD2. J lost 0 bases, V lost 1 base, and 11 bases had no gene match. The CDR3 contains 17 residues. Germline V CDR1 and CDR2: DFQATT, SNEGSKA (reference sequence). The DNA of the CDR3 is TGCAGTGCTAGAGTCTTAGCGGGGCTACCCAGCTCCTACGAGCAGTACTTC. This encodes CSARVLAGLPSSYEQYF.

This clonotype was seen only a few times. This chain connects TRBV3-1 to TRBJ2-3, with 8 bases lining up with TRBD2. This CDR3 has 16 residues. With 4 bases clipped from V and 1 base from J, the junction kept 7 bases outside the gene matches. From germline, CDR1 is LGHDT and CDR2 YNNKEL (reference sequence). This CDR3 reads CASSPYAGGRTDTQYF. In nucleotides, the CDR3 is TGTGCCAGCAGCCCGTACGCGGGGGGCCGCACAGATACGCAGTATTTT.

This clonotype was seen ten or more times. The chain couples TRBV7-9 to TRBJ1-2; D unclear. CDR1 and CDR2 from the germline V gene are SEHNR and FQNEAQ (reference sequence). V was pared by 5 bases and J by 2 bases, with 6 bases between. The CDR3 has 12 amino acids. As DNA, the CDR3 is TGTGCCAGCAGCCCGACCAACTATGGCTACACCTTC. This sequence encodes CASSPTNYGYTF.

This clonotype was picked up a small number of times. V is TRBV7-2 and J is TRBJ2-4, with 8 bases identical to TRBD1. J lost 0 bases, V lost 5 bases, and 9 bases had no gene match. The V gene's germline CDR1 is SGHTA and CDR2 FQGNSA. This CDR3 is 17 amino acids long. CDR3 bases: TGTGCCAGCAGCCCCACCGGGACAGGAATAGCCAAAAACATTCAGTACTTC. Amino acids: CASSPTGTGIAKNIQYF.

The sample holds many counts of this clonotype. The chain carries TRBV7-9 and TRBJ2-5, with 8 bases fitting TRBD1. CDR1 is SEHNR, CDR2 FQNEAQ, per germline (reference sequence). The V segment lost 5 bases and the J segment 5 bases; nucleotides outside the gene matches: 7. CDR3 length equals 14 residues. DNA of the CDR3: TGTGCCAGCAGCCTGGGACAGGCGTTTGAGACCCAGTACTTC. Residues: CASSLGQAFETQYF.

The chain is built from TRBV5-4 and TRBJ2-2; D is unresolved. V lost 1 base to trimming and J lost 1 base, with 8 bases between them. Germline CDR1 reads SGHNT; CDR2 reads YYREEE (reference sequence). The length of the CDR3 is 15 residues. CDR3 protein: CASSLRRQNTGELFF. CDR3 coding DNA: TGTGCCAGCAGCTTGAGGAGACAGAACACCGGGGAGCTGTTTTTT.

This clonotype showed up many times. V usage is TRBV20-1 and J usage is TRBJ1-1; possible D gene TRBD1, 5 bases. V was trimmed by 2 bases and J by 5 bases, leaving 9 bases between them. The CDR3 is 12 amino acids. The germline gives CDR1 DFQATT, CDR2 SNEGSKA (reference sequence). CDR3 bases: TGCAGTGCTAGAAGGGGTGAAACTGAAGCTTTCTTT. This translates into CSARRGETEAFF.

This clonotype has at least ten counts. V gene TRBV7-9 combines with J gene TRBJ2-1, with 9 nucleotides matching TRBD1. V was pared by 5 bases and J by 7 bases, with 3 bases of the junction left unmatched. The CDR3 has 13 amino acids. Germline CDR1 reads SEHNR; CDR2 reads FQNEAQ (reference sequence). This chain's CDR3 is CASSLGTGNEQFF. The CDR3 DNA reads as TGTGCCAGCAGCCTTGGGACAGGGAATGAGCAGTTCTTC.

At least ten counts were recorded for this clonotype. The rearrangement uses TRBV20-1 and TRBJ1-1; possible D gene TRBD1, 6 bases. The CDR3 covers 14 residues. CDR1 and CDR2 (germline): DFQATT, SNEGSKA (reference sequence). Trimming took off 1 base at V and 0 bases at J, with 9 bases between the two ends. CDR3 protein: CSARVGQVNTEAFF. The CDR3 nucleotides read TGCAGTGCTAGAGTGGGACAAGTGAACACTGAAGCTTTCTTT.

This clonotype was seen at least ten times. The chain's CDR3 is CASSFTTWGGSEKLFF. The CDR3 bases are TGTGCCAGCAGCTTCACCACGTGGGGAGGGAGTGAAAAACTGTTTTTT. The rearrangement links TRBV7-6 to TRBJ1-4; no clear D gene. V shed 3 bases and J shed 7 bases, with 18 bases lying between them. From germline, CDR1 is SGHVS and CDR2 FNYEAQ. This CDR3 has 16 amino acids. Supplemented by reference TRBV7-6 and TRBJ1-4, the full variable domain reads GAGVSQSPRYKVTKRGQDVALRCDPISGHVSLYWYRQALGQGPEFLTYFNYEAQQDKSGLPNDRFSAERPEGSISTLTIQRTEQRDSAMYRCASSFTTWGGSEKLFFGSGTQLSVL.

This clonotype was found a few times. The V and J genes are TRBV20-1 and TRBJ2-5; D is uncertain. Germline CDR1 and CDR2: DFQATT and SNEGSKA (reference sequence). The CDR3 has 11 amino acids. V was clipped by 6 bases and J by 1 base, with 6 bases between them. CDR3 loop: CSAGFQETQYF. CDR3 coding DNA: TGCAGTGCGGGGTTCCAAGAGACCCAGTACTTC.

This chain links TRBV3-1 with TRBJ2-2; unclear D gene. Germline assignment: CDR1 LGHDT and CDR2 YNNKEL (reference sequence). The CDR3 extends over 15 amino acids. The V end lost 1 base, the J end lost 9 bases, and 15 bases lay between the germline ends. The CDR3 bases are TGTGCCAGCAGCCAAGGGACCATGAGTACCCGGGAGCTGTTTTTT. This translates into CASSQGTMSTRELFF.

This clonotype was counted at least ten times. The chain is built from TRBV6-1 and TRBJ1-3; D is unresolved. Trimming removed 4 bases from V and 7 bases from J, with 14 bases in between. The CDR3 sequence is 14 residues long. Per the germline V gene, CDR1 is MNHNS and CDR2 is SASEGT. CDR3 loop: CASSAERWKNTIYF. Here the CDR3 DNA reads TGTGCCAGCAGTGCGGAGAGGTGGAAGAACACCATATATTTT.

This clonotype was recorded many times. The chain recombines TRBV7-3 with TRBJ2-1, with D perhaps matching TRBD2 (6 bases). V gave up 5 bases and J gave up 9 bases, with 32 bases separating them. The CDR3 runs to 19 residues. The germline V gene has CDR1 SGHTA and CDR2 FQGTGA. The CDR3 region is CASSTNPRDSRSYLGEQFF. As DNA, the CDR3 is TGTGCCAGCAGCACCAACCCCCGGGACTCCCGTTCCTACCTGGGTGAGCAGTTCTTC.

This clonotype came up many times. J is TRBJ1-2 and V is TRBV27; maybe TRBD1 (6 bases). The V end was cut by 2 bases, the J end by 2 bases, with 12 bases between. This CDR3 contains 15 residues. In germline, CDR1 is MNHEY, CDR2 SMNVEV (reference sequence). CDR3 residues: CASSLNRDINYGYTF. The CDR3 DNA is TGTGCCAGCAGTTTAAACCGGGACATCAACTATGGCTACACCTTC.

This chain's CDR3 is CASSLGHNSNQPQHF. For the CDR3, the DNA is TGTGCCAGCAGTCTGGGACATAATAGCAATCAGCCCCAGCATTTT. V and J are TRBV2 and TRBJ1-5; D might be TRBD1 (6 bases). There are 15 residues in the CDR3. V lost 5 bases, J lost 0 bases, and 11 bases lay in between. In germline, CDR1 is SNHLY, CDR2 FYNNEI.

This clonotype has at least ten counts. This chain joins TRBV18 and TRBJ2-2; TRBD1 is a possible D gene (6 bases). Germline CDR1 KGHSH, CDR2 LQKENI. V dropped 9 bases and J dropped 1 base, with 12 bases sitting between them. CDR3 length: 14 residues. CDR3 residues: CASLGTRNTGELFF. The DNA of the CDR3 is TGTGCCAGTCTGGGGACAAGGAACACCGGGGAGCTGTTTTTT.

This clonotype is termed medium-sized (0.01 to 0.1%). The CDR3 sequence is CASSFNDRLGEKLFF. CDR3 coding DNA: TGTGCCAGCAGCTTCAACGACAGGCTGGGAGAAAAACTGTTTTTT. This chain joins TRBV7-9 and TRBJ1-4; D perhaps matches TRBD1 (6 bases). V was cut by 3 bases and J by 8 bases, with 16 bases left in between. Germline assignment: CDR1 SEHNR and CDR2 FQNEAQ (reference sequence). The CDR3 is made up of 15 amino acids.